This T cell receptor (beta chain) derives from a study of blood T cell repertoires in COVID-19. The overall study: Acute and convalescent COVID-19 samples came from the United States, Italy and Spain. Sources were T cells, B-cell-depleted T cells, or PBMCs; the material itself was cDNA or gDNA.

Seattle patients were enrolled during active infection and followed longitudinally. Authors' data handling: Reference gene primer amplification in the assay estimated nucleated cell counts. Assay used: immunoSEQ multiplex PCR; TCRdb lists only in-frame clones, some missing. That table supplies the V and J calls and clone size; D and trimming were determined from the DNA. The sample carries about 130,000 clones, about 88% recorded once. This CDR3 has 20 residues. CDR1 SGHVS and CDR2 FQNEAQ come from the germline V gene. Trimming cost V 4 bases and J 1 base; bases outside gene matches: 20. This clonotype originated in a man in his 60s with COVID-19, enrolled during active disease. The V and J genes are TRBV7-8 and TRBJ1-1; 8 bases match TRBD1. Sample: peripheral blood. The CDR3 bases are TGTGCCAGCAGCTGGAGTCCCACCAGGGGGCGGATTGTAGGGAACACTGAAGCTTTCTTT. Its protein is CASSWSPTRGRIVGNTEAFF.